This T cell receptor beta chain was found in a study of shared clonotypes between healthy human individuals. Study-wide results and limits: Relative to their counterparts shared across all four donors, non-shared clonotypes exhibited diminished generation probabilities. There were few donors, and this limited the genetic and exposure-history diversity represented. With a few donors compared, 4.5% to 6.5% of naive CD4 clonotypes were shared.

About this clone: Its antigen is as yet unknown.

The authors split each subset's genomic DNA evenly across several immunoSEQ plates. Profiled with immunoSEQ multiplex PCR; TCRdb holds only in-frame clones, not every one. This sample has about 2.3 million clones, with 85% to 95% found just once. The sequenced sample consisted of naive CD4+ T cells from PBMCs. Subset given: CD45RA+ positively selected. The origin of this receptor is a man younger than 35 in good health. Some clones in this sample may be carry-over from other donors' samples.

CDR3: CASSTLRQGGYTF. CDR3 DNA: TGTGCCAGCAGTACCCTAAGACAGGGCGGCTACACCTTC. The rearrangement uses TRBV28 and TRBJ1-2, with 7 positions matching TRBD1. CDR1 and CDR2 (germline): MDHEN, SYDVKM. V dropped 5 bases and J dropped 8; count of bases not matched to a gene: 8. CDR3 length equals 13 residues.